The 18 T cell receptor beta chains listed next were all sequenced from one sample in a study of neurological immune-mediated disorders. TCRdb ran MiXCR on the 5' RACE reads and lists one entry per CDR3 protein. The data contain some 78,000 distinct CDR3 sequences, 4% to 6% of them seen just once; the ten biggest clones take up around 2.3%. The source material was PBMCs. Receptor source: a woman under 40 with multiple sclerosis.

This clonotype was observed a handful of times. This clone may be a read error of a much larger clone one base away. The gene calls are TRBV6-6 and TRBJ2-6, with TRBD2 matching over 7 bases. The V and J ends lost 2 bases and 2 bases, in that order; junction bases with no gene match: 0. Germline assignment: CDR1 MNHNY and CDR2 SVGAGI (reference sequence). The CDR3 is 15 residues long. CDR3 region: CASSYGGAGANVLTF. The CDR3 bases are TGTGCCAGCAGTTACGGGGGGGCTGGGGCCAACGTCCTGACTTTC.

Remarks on this clonotype: This may be a read error: a much more frequent sequence differs by one nucleotide. The genes are TRBV7-6 and TRBJ2-6; TRBD1 might be the D (5 bases). The CDR3 has 15 amino acids. Germline values: CDR1 SGHVS, CDR2 FNYEAQ. This CDR3 is CASSHSLTGAKVLTF. The CDR3 bases are TGTGCCAGCAGCCACTCGCTAACTGGGGCCAAAGTCCTGACTTTC.

This clonotype came up many times. V is TRBV20-1 and J is TRBJ1-4, with D unclear. V was shortened by 0 bases and J by 3 bases, with 5 bases between the two germline ends. Germline values: CDR1 DFQATT, CDR2 SNEGSKA (reference sequence). The CDR3 has 13 residues. CDR3 DNA: TGCAGTGCTAGAGAGGGAGCTAATGAAAAACTGTTTTTT. Translated: CSAREGANEKLFF.

This clonotype was seen ten or more times. The J gene is TRBJ1-2, the V gene TRBV20-1; no clear D gene. CDR1 and CDR2 from the germline V gene are DFQATT and SNEGSKA (reference sequence). V was clipped by 0 bases and J by 6 bases, with 8 bases between them. The CDR3 spans 12 residues. The CDR3 spells CSARDLRDGYTF. CDR3 in DNA: TGCAGTGCTAGAGACCTTAGGGATGGCTACACCTTC.

This clonotype was picked up a small number of times. The chain has TRBV20-1 and TRBJ1-1; D is unresolved. The germline V gene has CDR1 DFQATT and CDR2 SNEGSKA (reference sequence). The CDR3 is 12 residues long. The V end lost 7 bases, the J end lost 1 base, and 10 bases lay between the germline ends. CDR3 sequence (DNA): TGCAGTGGCTTAGGATGGAACACTGAAGCTTTCTTT. Its translation is CSGLGWNTEAFF.

This clonotype was observed at least ten times. The chain recombines TRBV7-3 with TRBJ2-5, with 11 bases fitting TRBD2. The CDR3 is 17 amino acids. J was trimmed by 3 bases and V by 0 bases; bases with no gene match: 6. Germline assignment: CDR1 SGHTA and CDR2 FQGTGA. The CDR3 sequence: CASSLTKSSGGKETQYF. In DNA form, the CDR3 reads TGTGCCAGCAGCTTAACGAAGTCTAGCGGGGGGAAAGAGACCCAGTACTTC.

This clonotype was counted ten times or more. This rearrangement joins TRBV20-1 to TRBJ2-1; TRBD2 aligns across 9 bases. Trimming took 0 bases from V and 15 from J; bases not matched to a gene: 3. Germline-derived CDR1 and CDR2 are DFQATT and SNEGSKA (reference sequence). The CDR3 sequence is 11 residues long. The CDR3 DNA reads as TGCAGTGCTAGAGAGCGGGGGGGCTCGTTCTTC. Protein product: CSARERGGSFF.

Ten or more counts support this clonotype. J is TRBJ2-5 and V is TRBV28; 10 bases are shared with TRBD2. The CDR3 has 16 residues. With 8 bases clipped from V and 0 bases from J, the junction kept 9 bases outside the gene matches. Per the germline V gene, CDR1 is MDHEN and CDR2 is SYDVKM. This CDR3 is CASEASGGPNQETQYF. The CDR3 DNA is TGTGCCAGCGAGGCTAGCGGGGGACCTAACCAAGAGACCCAGTACTTC.

This clonotype was detected many times. A read error may be the cause here, since a much bigger clone is one base away. The chain recombines TRBV7-9 with TRBJ1-5; D possibly corresponds to TRBD1 (6 bases). Trimming cost V 7 bases and J 7 bases, with 20 bases left between them. Germline assignment: CDR1 SEHNR and CDR2 FQNEAQ (reference sequence). CDR3 length: 15 amino acids. The CDR3 loop reads CASNLADRRNQPQHF. CDR3 DNA sequence: TGTGCCAGCAACCTCGCTGACAGGAGGAACCAGCCCCAGCATTTT.

The chain uses TRBV7-9 and TRBJ2-7; maybe TRBD1 (6 bases). Germline V CDR1 and CDR2: SEHNR, FQNEAQ (reference sequence). The CDR3 extends over 15 amino acids. With 5 bases removed from V and 3 bases from J, the gap between germline ends came to 17 bases. CDR3 loop: CASSGDIGFIYEQYF. The CDR3, as DNA: TGTGCCAGCAGCGGGGACATCGGATTTATCTACGAGCAGTACTTC. Full variable domain (remainder filled in from reference TRBV7-9 and TRBJ2-7): DTGVSQNPRHKITKRGQNVTFRCDPISEHNRLYWYRQTLGQGPEFLTYFQNEAQLEKSRLLSDRFSAERPKGSFSTLEIQRTEQGDSAMYLCASSGDIGFIYEQYFGPGTRLTVT.

The sample holds many counts of this clonotype. The chain recombines TRBV5-1 with TRBJ2-2; no firm D call. V was cut by 2 bases and J by 0 bases, with 11 bases left in between. The CDR3 sequence is 16 residues long. From germline, CDR1 is SGHRS and CDR2 YFSETQ. The DNA of the CDR3 is TGCGCCAGCAGCTTTATTCCGATTACGAACACCGGGGAGCTGTTTTTT. This sequence encodes CASSFIPITNTGELFF.

This clonotype was counted many times. For the CDR3, the DNA is TGCAGTGCTAGAGATGGTAGTCAGCCCCAGCATTTT. It specifies CSARDGSQPQHF. The gene calls are TRBV20-1 and TRBJ1-5; D ambiguous. The CDR3 runs 12 residues. The germline CDR1 and CDR2 sequences are DFQATT and SNEGSKA (reference sequence). Trimming removed 0 bases at V and 6 bases at J, with 6 bases between.

Ten or more counts support this clonotype. This chain uses TRBV5-6 with TRBJ1-1; D uncertain. V was clipped by 1 base and J by 4 bases, with 11 bases between them. Germline V gene lookup returns CDR1 SGHDT and CDR2 YYEEEE. CDR3 size: 14 residues. DNA for the CDR3: TGTGCCAGCAGCTTGTTCGGCCTGGGCACTGAAGCTTTCTTT. Translation gives CASSLFGLGTEAFF.

This clonotype was detected ten times or more. J is TRBJ1-1 and V is TRBV20-1, with TRBD1 matching 10 bases. The germline gives CDR1 DFQATT, CDR2 SNEGSKA (reference sequence). V shed 2 bases, J shed 4 bases, and the junction held 4 bases outside the gene matches. This CDR3 region has 14 residues. The CDR3 bases are TGCAGTGCTAGATCCGGGACAGGGGCCACTGAAGCTTTCTTT. Residues: CSARSGTGATEAFF.

This clonotype occurred many times. The J gene is TRBJ2-7, the V gene TRBV12-3 or TRBV12-4; 7 nucleotides line up with TRBD2. The trim removed 3 bases at V and 6 bases at J, leaving 8 bases unmatched. The CDR3 sequence is 14 residues long. This CDR3 is CASSFGGRALEQYF. CDR3 nucleotides: TGTGCCAGCAGTTTTGGTGGGAGGGCCCTCGAGCAGTACTTC.

The chain couples TRBV20-1 to TRBJ1-4; a weak D match, TRBD1 (6 bases). Trimming removed 5 bases from V and 0 bases from J, with 10 bases in between. The germline V gene encodes CDR1 DFQATT and CDR2 SNEGSKA (reference sequence). The length of the CDR3 is 14 residues. DNA of the CDR3: TGCAGTGCTCAACAGGGCTCAACTAATGAAAAACTGTTTTTT. Its protein is CSAQQGSTNEKLFF.

This clonotype appeared many times. V is TRBV27 and J is TRBJ1-5; TRBD1 aligns across 7 bases. After removal of 6 bases from V and 0 bases from J, the junction contained 8 bases not matched to a gene. The CDR3 totals 16 residues. CDR1 and CDR2 from the germline V gene are MNHEY and SMNVEV (reference sequence). The CDR3 reads CASRAGTANSNQPQHF. CDR3 bases: TGTGCCAGCAGAGCGGGGACAGCAAATAGCAATCAGCCCCAGCATTTT.

On this clonotype: Since a much larger clone is just one base distant, this may be a read error. V and J are TRBV20-1 and TRBJ2-3; 8 positions agree with TRBD2. Germline values: CDR1 DFQATT, CDR2 SNEGSKA (reference sequence). The CDR3 contains 15 residues. The CDR3 spells CSASRASGSTDMQYF. In DNA, the CDR3 is TGCAGTGCTAGTCGGGCCAGCGGGAGCACAGATATGCAGTATTTT.